This is a list of T cell receptor beta chains from one sample in a study of blood T cell repertoires in COVID-19. TCRdb's table, derived via immunoSEQ multiplex PCR, lists solely in-frame clones and lacks some. The repertoire holds about 200,000 clones, roughly 86% seen once, with 4.5% to 7% in the top ten. Sequences were obtained from PBMCs or T cells enriched from blood (not recorded which). The receptors originated from a man aged 35 to 55 with acute COVID-19. CDR3s include the opening cysteine and the closing phenylalanine or tryptophan. The order of the fields is D gene, clone size, V gene, J gene, CDR3 DNA, CDR3 protein. A D gene is named only where the DNA matches it firmly. Some rows mark clone size as missing; the rest say once, few, many or name a class of expanded clone.

d_gene: TRBD2; abundance: -; v_gene: TRBV6-2/TRBV6-3; j_gene: TRBJ2-7; CDR3nt: TGTGCCAGCAGTTACCCGTCCCCGCGACTAGCGGGGAGCTCCTACGAGCAGTACTTC; CDR3aa: CASSYPSPRLAGSSYEQYF
d_gene: TRBD1; abundance: -; v_gene: TRBV7-9; j_gene: TRBJ2-2; CDR3nt: TGTGCCAGCAGCCGGGGACAGGTGAACACCGGGGAGCTGTTTTTT; CDR3aa: CASSRGQVNTGELFF
d_gene: -; abundance: -; v_gene: TRBV7-9; j_gene: TRBJ1-6; CDR3nt: TGTGCCAGCAAATTACTTATGGGGCAGATTAATTCACCCCTCCACTTT; CDR3aa: CASKLLMGQINSPLHF
d_gene: TRBD1; abundance: -; v_gene: TRBV9; j_gene: TRBJ2-7; CDR3nt: TGTGCCAGCAGCGTAGATAACAGGGGAAACGAGCAGTACTTC; CDR3aa: CASSVDNRGNEQYF
d_gene: TRBD2; abundance: -; v_gene: TRBV15; j_gene: TRBJ2-7; CDR3nt: TGTGCCACCAGCAGAGAGGGGGGGGATTACGAGCAGTACTTC; CDR3aa: CATSREGGDYEQYF
d_gene: -; abundance: -; v_gene: TRBV5-1; j_gene: TRBJ1-4; CDR3nt: TGCGCCAGCAGCTTACAGGGTAGTGAAAAACTGTTTTTT; CDR3aa: CASSLQGSEKLFF
d_gene: TRBD2; abundance: -; v_gene: TRBV7-8; j_gene: TRBJ2-1; CDR3nt: TGTGCCAGCAGCTTAGTAGGGCGGGAGGTCAACAATGAGCAGTTCTTC; CDR3aa: CASSLVGREVNNEQFF
d_gene: -; abundance: -; v_gene: TRBV4-3; j_gene: TRBJ1-5; CDR3nt: TGCGCCAGCAGCCAAGATCTAGATCAGCCCCAGCATTTT; CDR3aa: CASSQDLDQPQHF
d_gene: -; abundance: -; v_gene: TRBV7-8; j_gene: TRBJ2-7; CDR3nt: TGTGCCAGCAGCTTAGGGGCAGGGGTTTCGTGGGGCTACGAGCAGTACTTC; CDR3aa: CASSLGAGVSWGYEQYF
d_gene: -; abundance: -; v_gene: TRBV10-1; j_gene: TRBJ2-2; CDR3nt: TGCGCCAGCAGTGACCGGTGCACCGGGGAGCTGTTTTTT; CDR3aa: CASSDRCTGELFF
d_gene: -; abundance: -; v_gene: TRBV28; j_gene: TRBJ1-2; CDR3nt: TGTGCCAGCAGCCGTAACAAGATTACCTCCTCCGGCTACACCTTC; CDR3aa: CASSRNKITSSGYTF
d_gene: -; abundance: -; v_gene: TRBV4-1; j_gene: TRBJ1-2; CDR3nt: TGCGCCAGCAGCCGAATCGGGGAAAACTATGGCTACACCTTC; CDR3aa: CASSRIGENYGYTF
d_gene: -; abundance: once; v_gene: TRBV10-2; j_gene: TRBJ2-7; CDR3nt: TGCGCCAGCAGTGACCCCGGGACACAGAGCTCCTACGAGCAGTACTTC; CDR3aa: CASSDPGTQSSYEQYF
d_gene: TRBD2; abundance: -; v_gene: TRBV7-2; j_gene: TRBJ2-1; CDR3nt: TGTGCCAGCAGCTTAAGCGGGACGTACGGTGAGCAGTTCTTC; CDR3aa: CASSLSGTYGEQFF
d_gene: -; abundance: -; v_gene: TRBV6-5; j_gene: TRBJ1-1; CDR3nt: TGTGCCAGCAGACTGGGACTCCCGAACACTGAAGCTTTCTTT; CDR3aa: CASRLGLPNTEAFF
d_gene: -; abundance: -; v_gene: TRBV28; j_gene: TRBJ2-7; CDR3nt: TGTGCCAGCAGTTTAATTGGCTATTTTGGGGACACTTATGCCGCCTACGAGCAGTACTTC; CDR3aa: CASSLIGYFGDTYAAYEQYF
d_gene: -; abundance: -; v_gene: TRBV2; j_gene: TRBJ2-3; CDR3nt: TGTGCCAGCAGGAGGGAGACTGGGTTGGAGTATTTT; CDR3aa: CASRRETGLEYF
d_gene: TRBD2; abundance: -; v_gene: TRBV24-1; j_gene: TRBJ2-1; CDR3nt: TGTGCCACCAGTGATTCGTCAGCGGGAGAAGACAATGAGCAGTTCTTC; CDR3aa: CATSDSSAGEDNEQFF
d_gene: -; abundance: -; v_gene: TRBV7-9; j_gene: TRBJ1-4; CDR3nt: TGTGCCAGCAGCTCACGAGGGAGGGCGGATGAAAAACTGTTTTTT; CDR3aa: CASSSRGRADEKLFF
d_gene: -; abundance: -; v_gene: TRBV6-6; j_gene: TRBJ1-3; CDR3nt: TGTGCCAGCACCCCGCGTCTCTCTGGAAACACCATATATTTT; CDR3aa: CASTPRLSGNTIYF
d_gene: -; abundance: -; v_gene: TRBV7-9; j_gene: TRBJ2-7; CDR3nt: TGTGCCAGCAGCTTAACACAACTAGGGGAGCAGTACTTC; CDR3aa: CASSLTQLGEQYF
d_gene: -; abundance: -; v_gene: TRBV6-5; j_gene: TRBJ1-2; CDR3nt: TGTGCCAGCAGACCACCGGCTAACTATGGCTACACCTTC; CDR3aa: CASRPPANYGYTF
d_gene: TRBD1; abundance: -; v_gene: TRBV2; j_gene: TRBJ1-2; CDR3nt: TGTGCCAGCACTACGGACAGGAACTATGGCTACACCTTC; CDR3aa: CASTTDRNYGYTF
d_gene: TRBD2; abundance: -; v_gene: TRBV29-1; j_gene: TRBJ2-1; CDR3nt: TGCAGCCAAAGCGGGGGGAGCTCCTACAATGAGCAGTTCTTC; CDR3aa: CSQSGGSSYNEQFF
d_gene: TRBD1; abundance: -; v_gene: TRBV19; j_gene: TRBJ1-1; CDR3nt: TGTGCCAGTAGTATGGCTGGGACAGGGATCGTCGACACTGAAGCTTTCTTT; CDR3aa: CASSMAGTGIVDTEAFF
d_gene: -; abundance: -; v_gene: TRBV9; j_gene: TRBJ2-2; CDR3nt: TGTGCCAGCAGGGAGAGGGGGTCCGGGGAGCTGTTTTTT; CDR3aa: CASRERGSGELFF
d_gene: -; abundance: -; v_gene: TRBV3-1/TRBV3-2; j_gene: TRBJ2-3; CDR3nt: TGTGCCAGCAGCGAACAGGTTCCAGATACGCAGTATTTT; CDR3aa: CASSEQVPDTQYF
d_gene: -; abundance: -; v_gene: TRBV7-9; j_gene: TRBJ2-5; CDR3nt: TGTGCCAGCAGCTTACCCCTTTTGACAGGTTCTATAGAAAAGACCCAGTACTTC; CDR3aa: CASSLPLLTGSIEKTQYF
d_gene: -; abundance: -; v_gene: TRBV7-8; j_gene: TRBJ2-1; CDR3nt: TGTGCCAGCAGCTTAGTACAGGGCTACAATGAGCAGTTCTTC; CDR3aa: CASSLVQGYNEQFF
d_gene: TRBD1; abundance: -; v_gene: TRBV7-8; j_gene: TRBJ2-2; CDR3nt: TGTGCCAGCAGCGCGGGACAGGGAGTTACCGGGGAGCTGTTTTTT; CDR3aa: CASSAGQGVTGELFF
d_gene: TRBD2; abundance: few; v_gene: TRBV5-6; j_gene: TRBJ2-7; CDR3nt: TGTGCCAGCAGCTACACCGGGACTAGCAGCTACGAGCAGTACTTC; CDR3aa: CASSYTGTSSYEQYF
d_gene: -; abundance: -; v_gene: TRBV7-9; j_gene: TRBJ1-4; CDR3nt: TGTGCCAGCAGCTTACAGAAGGGGGCTAATGAAAAACTGTTTTTT; CDR3aa: CASSLQKGANEKLFF
d_gene: -; abundance: -; v_gene: TRBV7-3; j_gene: TRBJ1-5; CDR3nt: TGTGCCAGCAGCTTAAGCCTAAATCAGCCCCAGCATTTT; CDR3aa: CASSLSLNQPQHF
d_gene: -; abundance: -; v_gene: TRBV9; j_gene: TRBJ2-1; CDR3nt: TGTGCCAGCAGCGTAGCTGGGGGGACTTACAATGAGCAGTTCTTC; CDR3aa: CASSVAGGTYNEQFF
d_gene: -; abundance: -; v_gene: TRBV5-1; j_gene: TRBJ1-5; CDR3nt: TGCGCCAGCTCCTACGACGGGGGGGCGGCCCAGCCCCAGCATTTT; CDR3aa: CASSYDGGAAQPQHF
d_gene: -; abundance: -; v_gene: TRBV6-5; j_gene: TRBJ1-5; CDR3nt: TGTGCCAGCAAGGGGACAAGTTATGGCAATCAGCCCCAGCATTTT; CDR3aa: CASKGTSYGNQPQHF
d_gene: TRBD2; abundance: -; v_gene: TRBV19; j_gene: TRBJ2-1; CDR3nt: TGTGCCAGTAGTATACAAGCGGGAACTTTTAATGAGCAGTTCTTC; CDR3aa: CASSIQAGTFNEQFF
d_gene: TRBD1; abundance: -; v_gene: TRBV7-2; j_gene: TRBJ2-2; CDR3nt: TGTGCCAGCAGCTACGACAGGGGGCGTTCCGGGGAGCTGTTTTTT; CDR3aa: CASSYDRGRSGELFF
d_gene: -; abundance: -; v_gene: TRBV27; j_gene: TRBJ1-1; CDR3nt: TGTGCCAGCAGTTTTAGATGGAACACTGAAGCTTTCTTT; CDR3aa: CASSFRWNTEAFF
d_gene: -; abundance: -; v_gene: TRBV19; j_gene: TRBJ1-2; CDR3nt: TGTGCCAGTAGTCGATCCCCCCCCGACCGGGCCGCGGGCTATGGCTACACCTTC; CDR3aa: CASSRSPPDRAAGYGYTF
d_gene: TRBD1; abundance: -; v_gene: TRBV4-1; j_gene: TRBJ1-6; CDR3nt: TGCGCCAGCAGCCATCCTCCCCCGGGGGACAGGACCAATTCACCCCTCCACTTT; CDR3aa: CASSHPPPGDRTNSPLHF
d_gene: -; abundance: -; v_gene: TRBV4-2; j_gene: TRBJ1-6; CDR3nt: TGTGCCAGCATGTCTCGGGAGAATTCACCCCTCCACTTT; CDR3aa: CASMSRENSPLHF
d_gene: TRBD2; abundance: few; v_gene: TRBV28; j_gene: TRBJ2-7; CDR3nt: TGTGCCAGCAGTCCACCCGGGGGGTACGAGCAGTACTTC; CDR3aa: CASSPPGGYEQYF
d_gene: -; abundance: -; v_gene: TRBV16; j_gene: TRBJ2-1; CDR3nt: TGTGCCAGCAGCCAACAACTTTATGAGCAGTTCTTC; CDR3aa: CASSQQLYEQFF
d_gene: TRBD2; abundance: -; v_gene: TRBV29-1; j_gene: TRBJ2-5; CDR3nt: TGCAGCGTTGAAATACGGACTAGCGGACAAGAGACCCAGTACTTC; CDR3aa: CSVEIRTSGQETQYF
d_gene: -; abundance: -; v_gene: TRBV11-3; j_gene: TRBJ2-2; CDR3nt: TGTGCCAGCAGCTTAGGCGGGAACACCGGGGAGCTGTTTTTT; CDR3aa: CASSLGGNTGELFF
d_gene: -; abundance: -; v_gene: TRBV28; j_gene: TRBJ2-6; CDR3nt: TGTGCCACCAAATCCTACTCTGGGGCCAACGTCCTGACTTTC; CDR3aa: CATKSYSGANVLTF
d_gene: TRBD1; abundance: -; v_gene: TRBV6-1; j_gene: TRBJ2-5; CDR3nt: TGTGCCAGCAGCTACAGGGGGGAGACCCAGTACTTC; CDR3aa: CASSYRGETQYF
d_gene: -; abundance: -; v_gene: TRBV3-1/TRBV3-2; j_gene: TRBJ2-3; CDR3nt: TGTGCCAGCAGCCAAGGTACTTTTAGCACAGATACGCAGTATTTT; CDR3aa: CASSQGTFSTDTQYF
d_gene: TRBD1; abundance: -; v_gene: TRBV11-2; j_gene: TRBJ1-2; CDR3nt: TGTGCCAGCAGCTTAGGACAGGGTGGGATCTTCGGCTACACCTTC; CDR3aa: CASSLGQGGIFGYTF
d_gene: TRBD2; abundance: -; v_gene: TRBV24-1; j_gene: TRBJ2-3; CDR3nt: TGTGCCACCAGTTCCCGACTAGCGGGAGCATCTCGGATCCTAGATACGCAGTATTTT; CDR3aa: CATSSRLAGASRILDTQYF
d_gene: -; abundance: -; v_gene: TRBV9; j_gene: TRBJ2-7; CDR3nt: TGTGCCAGCAGCGTCTACCGGGACTCCTCCTACGAGCAGTACTTC; CDR3aa: CASSVYRDSSYEQYF
d_gene: TRBD1; abundance: -; v_gene: TRBV7-9; j_gene: TRBJ1-2; CDR3nt: TGTGCCAGCAGCTTAACAGGGGGGGATGGCTACACCTTC; CDR3aa: CASSLTGGDGYTF
d_gene: -; abundance: -; v_gene: TRBV5-1; j_gene: TRBJ2-7; CDR3nt: TGCGCCAGCAGGCTTGACCGGGGAGAGGACGAGCAGTACTTC; CDR3aa: CASRLDRGEDEQYF
d_gene: TRBD2; abundance: -; v_gene: TRBV6-6; j_gene: TRBJ2-1; CDR3nt: TGTGCCACCTGGGCTAGCGGGAGGTCATCCTACAATGAGCAGTTCTTC; CDR3aa: CATWASGRSSYNEQFF
d_gene: TRBD1; abundance: -; v_gene: TRBV9; j_gene: TRBJ1-5; CDR3nt: TGTGCCAGCCGGGACAGGGTGAACGGTCAGCCCCAGCATTTT; CDR3aa: CASRDRVNGQPQHF